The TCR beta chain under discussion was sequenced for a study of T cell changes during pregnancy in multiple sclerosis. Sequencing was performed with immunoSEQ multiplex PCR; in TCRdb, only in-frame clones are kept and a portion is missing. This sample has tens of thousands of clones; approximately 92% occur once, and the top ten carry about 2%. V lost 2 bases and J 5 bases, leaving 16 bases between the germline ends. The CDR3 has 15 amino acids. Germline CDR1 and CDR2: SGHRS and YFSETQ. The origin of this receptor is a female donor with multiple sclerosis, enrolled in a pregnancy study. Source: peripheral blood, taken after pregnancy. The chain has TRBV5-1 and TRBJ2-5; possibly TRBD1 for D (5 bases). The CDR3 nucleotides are TGCGCCAGCAGCTTATACCCAGGGTTTGGGGAGACCCAGTACTTC. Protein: CASSLYPGFGETQYF.